This T cell receptor beta chain was documented in a study of prognosis after radiotherapy for stage I lung cancer. For the study at large: Recruitment took place in Nanjing, China, where patients with stage I non-small cell lung cancer were enrolled between April 2018 and January 2019. Study outcomes and limitations: A determination of whether the expanded TCR clones were tumor-specific was not made.

Germline V gene data show CDR1 as SGHDT and CDR2 as YYEEEE. There are 16 residues in the CDR3. On this clonotype itself: Its antigen is as yet unknown. The junction differs from germline at one of its ends, possibly a read error.

Genomic DNA served as the source from which two-round multiplex PCR generated TCR beta CDR3 amplicons. TRBV and TRBJ genes each had their own specific primers in first-round PCR. TCRdb fed the multiplex PCR reads into MiXCR, producing one record per CDR3 protein. The data hold more than 13,000 distinct CDR3 sequences, with less than 35% observed a single time. The origin of this receptor is a donor aged 50 or older with non-small cell lung cancer. The input for sequencing was PBMCs, taken before or after stereotactic body radiation therapy (not recorded which). The J gene is TRBJ2-7, the V gene TRBV5-6; TRBD2 matches at 10 bases. The CDR3 DNA reads as TGTGTCAGCAGCTTCGGGACTAGCGTGATAACCTACGAGCAGTACTTC. Translated: CVSSFGTSVITYEQYF.